Listed here is a single TCR beta chain. The antigen remains unidentified. The CDR3 runs 12 residues. Germline V gives CDR1 MNHNS, CDR2 SASEGT. This entry is derived from a study of tumor and adjacent non-tumor tissue in lung cancer. Study conclusions and caveats: Normal lung showed higher cumulative top 100 clone frequency than tumor. Shorter survival was associated with higher TCR diversity in tumors.

RNA was extracted from bulk tissue without any cell sorting. Distant lung tissue was collected more than 3 cm away from the tumor edge. A modified ARM-PCR protocol with three rounds of nested PCR amplified TCRbeta. TCRdb re-analysed the multiplex PCR reads in MiXCR, keeping a single row per CDR3 protein. The table lists 98,000 or so distinct CDR3 sequences, 80% of them singletons. Source material: distant non-tumor lung tissue. The TCR comes from a man aged 55 to 70 with small cell lung cancer. The chain employs TRBV6-1 and TRBJ2-7; the D is unclear. The CDR3: CTSSKKVYEQYV. The CDR3 DNA reads TGTACCAGCAGTAAAAAGGTGTACGAGCAGTACGTC.